These T cell receptor beta chains were read from a single sample in a study of blood T cell repertoires in COVID-19. Sequencing was performed with immunoSEQ multiplex PCR; in TCRdb, only in-frame clones are kept and a portion is missing. The repertoire includes 250,000 or so clones, roughly nine tenths of them detected once, and under 3% sits in the top ten. Sequencing input: PBMCs or T cells enriched from blood (not recorded which). These receptors all come from a woman under 30 who had recovered from COVID-19. Each CDR3 is given with its conserved first and last residue. D genes are given only for firm matches. Only some rows state a clone size, as once, few, many or a class for expanded clones.

j_call clone_size d_call v_call cdr3_aa cdr3_nt
TRBJ2-3 . . TRBV7-2 CASSLEWQGPLTDTQYF TGTGCCAGCAGCTTAGAATGGCAGGGGCCCCTCACAGATACGCAGTATTTT
TRBJ1-3 . . TRBV7-8 CASSPPGTSGNTIYF TGTGCCAGCAGCCCCCCAGGGACATCTGGAAACACCATATATTTT
TRBJ2-7 . TRBD1 TRBV4-1 CASSQVRGQGPEQYF TGCGCCAGCAGCCAAGTCCGAGGACAGGGTCCCGAGCAGTACTTC
TRBJ2-7 . . TRBV7-2 CASSLDPGQGYEQYF TGTGCCAGCAGCTTAGACCCGGGCCAGGGGTACGAGCAGTACTTC
TRBJ1-5 . . TRBV6-2/TRBV6-3 CASSYSSRRGGSNQPQHF TGTGCCAGCAGTTACTCGTCAAGGAGGGGAGGGAGCAATCAGCCCCAGCATTTT
TRBJ1-6 . TRBD1 TRBV19 CASSNNDRGYSPLHF TGTGCCAGTAGTAACAACGACAGGGGTTATTCACCCCTCCACTTT
TRBJ1-5 . TRBD1 TRBV30 CAWSRDRGGNQPQHF TGTGCCTGGAGTCGGGACAGGGGGGGCAATCAGCCCCAGCATTTT
TRBJ2-2 . . TRBV4-3 CASSQDRGRDGELFF TGCGCCAGCAGCCAAGATAGAGGCCGAGACGGGGAGCTGTTTTTT
TRBJ1-6 . . TRBV5-4 CASSLRSPDSPLHF TGTGCCAGCAGCTTGCGTAGTCCGGATTCACCCCTCCACTTT
TRBJ2-2 few . TRBV6-5 CATKGPVNTGELFF TGTGCCACGAAGGGGCCAGTGAACACCGGGGAGCTGTTTTTT
TRBJ2-7 . TRBD2 TRBV5-4 CASSHGTSGKSEYF TGTGCCAGCAGCCACGGGACTAGCGGGAAATCAGAGTACTTC
TRBJ2-7 . TRBD2 TRBV24-1 CATSDNSGAYEQYF TGTGCCACCAGTGATAATAGCGGGGCATACGAGCAGTACTTC
TRBJ1-4 . TRBD1 TRBV10-3 CAIRDSTGNEKLFF TGTGCCATCAGGGATTCGACAGGGAATGAAAAACTGTTTTTT
TRBJ2-5 . . TRBV29-1 CSVEDRQKAQETQYF TGCAGCGTTGAAGATCGACAGAAAGCCCAAGAGACCCAGTACTTC
TRBJ2-7 few . TRBV18 CASSPLSSYEQYF TGTGCCAGCTCACCCTTGAGCTCCTACGAGCAGTACTTC
TRBJ2-7 . . TRBV4-3 CASSQDRLSPGDYEQYF TGCGCCAGCAGCCAAGATCGGCTCTCCCCGGGGGACTACGAGCAGTACTTC
TRBJ2-7 . . TRBV18 CASSPIRGSSYEQYF TGTGCCAGCTCACCAATAAGGGGGAGCTCCTACGAGCAGTACTTC
TRBJ2-5 . TRBD1 TRBV29-1 CSVYGTVAQETQYF TGCAGCGTGTATGGGACAGTCGCTCAAGAGACCCAGTACTTC
TRBJ1-1 . TRBD1 TRBV6-2/TRBV6-3 CASSWAQGATEAFF TGTGCCAGCAGTTGGGCACAGGGGGCGACTGAAGCTTTCTTT
TRBJ1-1 . . TRBV19 CATRNMNTEAFF TGTGCCACCAGGAACATGAACACTGAAGCTTTCTTT
TRBJ1-2 . TRBD1 TRBV13 CASSFRARDSPNYGYTF TGTGCCAGCAGCTTTCGGGCCCGGGACAGCCCAAACTATGGCTACACCTTC
TRBJ1-3 . TRBD1 TRBV28 CASSFTGVNTIYF TGTGCCAGCAGTTTCACAGGGGTGAACACCATATATTTT
TRBJ2-3 . . TRBV28 CASREAGRGGTQYF TGTGCCAGCAGGGAAGCGGGAAGGGGGGGTACGCAGTATTTT